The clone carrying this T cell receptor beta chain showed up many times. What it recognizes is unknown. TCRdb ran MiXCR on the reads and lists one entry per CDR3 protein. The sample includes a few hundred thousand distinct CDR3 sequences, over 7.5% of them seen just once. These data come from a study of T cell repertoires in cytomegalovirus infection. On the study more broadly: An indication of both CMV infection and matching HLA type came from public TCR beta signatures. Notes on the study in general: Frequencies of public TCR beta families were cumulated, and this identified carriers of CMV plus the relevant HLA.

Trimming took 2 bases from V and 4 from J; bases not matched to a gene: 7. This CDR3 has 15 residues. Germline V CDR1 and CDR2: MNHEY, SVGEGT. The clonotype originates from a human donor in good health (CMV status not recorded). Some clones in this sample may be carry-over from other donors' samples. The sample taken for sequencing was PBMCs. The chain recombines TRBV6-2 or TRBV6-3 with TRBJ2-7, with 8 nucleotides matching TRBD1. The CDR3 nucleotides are TGTGCCAGCAGTTACGTCGGGACAGGTCGATACGAGCAGTACTTC. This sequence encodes CASSYVGTGRYEQYF.